This TCR beta chain was recovered during a study of blood T cell repertoires in COVID-19. As originally analysed: Cell counts per sample came from amplifying reference gene primers. Produced via immunoSEQ multiplex PCR; TCRdb's table is partial and in-frame only. The V and J calls and clone size come from that table; D and trimming were worked out from the DNA. This sample yields a few hundred thousand clones, of which 90% to 95% are seen a single time; 0.7% to 0.95% belongs to the top ten. A COVID-19 case had been met by exposed participants during the 2 weeks before study entry. The V and J ends lost 6 bases and 2 bases, in that order; junction bases with no gene match: 6. CDR3 length equals 14 residues. Per germline, CDR1 MGHDK and CDR2 SYGVNS.

V usage is TRBV25-1 and J usage is TRBJ1-2; 7 bases line up with TRBD1. The source material was PBMCs or T cells enriched from blood (not recorded which). This receptor was obtained from a woman in her forties who had been exposed to COVID-19. CDR3 coding DNA: TGTGCCAGCAGCTCACAGGGGCCCAACTATGGCTACACCTTC. It translates to CASSSQGPNYGYTF.